This T cell receptor (beta chain) stems from a study of T cells after yellow fever vaccination. Template switching by 5'RACE produced TCR cDNA, adding a universal primer site and UMIs. TCRdb used MiXCR to reprocess the 5' RACE reads, holding one entry per CDR3 protein. Seen here are about 360,000 distinct CDR3 sequences, 6.2% observed once, and the top ten hold about 15%. Study-wide results and caveats: Contamination by abundant bulk-population clonotypes could be present in FACS-sorted repertoires.

V lost 1 base and J 8 bases, leaving 11 bases between the germline ends. The CDR3 covers 13 residues. CDR1 is LGHNA and CDR2 is YNFKEQ in the germline V gene. This clonotype has a handful of counts. Antigen: not known. This sequence joins TRBV4-2 and TRBJ1-2; D remains unclear. The TCR sequence derives from a man aged 25-40 years who received the YFV17D yellow fever vaccine. The input for sequencing was PBMCs, taken 5 days after the yellow fever booster vaccination. In DNA, the CDR3 is TGTGCCAGCAGCCAAGCCCAGGAGCGGGGCTACACCTTC. It codes for CASSQAQERGYTF.